This passage covers 2 T cell receptor beta chains from one sample sequenced in a study of T cell clonality in common variable immunodeficiency. Using immunoSEQ multiplex PCR, the repertoire was profiled, and TCRdb retains in-frame clones only, with some absent. Captured here are some 64,000 clones, none seen once; the top ten comprise 1.7%. The sample comprised peripheral blood mononuclear cells. These receptors came from a person between 18 and 69 years old in good health.

This clone was seen a handful of times. The read gets to within 3 residues of the CDR3 end, and the germline J gene fills in the rest. This chain joins TRBV5-1 and TRBJ2-1, with D possibly being TRBD1 (6 bases). Germline CDR1 and CDR2: SGHRS and YFSETQ. V gave up 4 bases and J gave up 4 bases, with 9 bases separating them. The length of the CDR3 is 13 residues. Here the CDR3 reads CASSPDSYNEQFF. The CDR3 DNA, read in part, is TGCGCCAGCAGCCCGGACAGTTACAATGAG.

This clone was observed at least ten times. The CDR3 bases that were read are TGTGCCAGCAGCCTGGAGCGGGGGGGCGTCAATGAG. Amino acids: CASSLERGGVNE. The full CDR3 sequence reads CASSLERGGVNEQFF. The chain couples TRBV7-3 to TRBJ2-1; 10 bases agree with TRBD2. The CDR3 end is not reached by the read, which stops 3 residues before it; the germline J gene fills it in. This CDR3 is 15 amino acids long. V shed 5 bases, J shed 6 bases, and the junction held 7 bases outside the gene matches. Germline values: CDR1 SGHTA, CDR2 FQGTGA.